These 19 T cell receptor beta chains were all obtained from the same sample, sequenced in a study of cytomegalovirus exposure and HLA in healthy donors. 13 Jbeta primers and 60 Vbeta primers were used for the PCR. Sequencing was performed with immunoSEQ multiplex PCR; in TCRdb, only in-frame clones are kept and a portion is missing. The sample includes about 160,000 clones, 77% seen only once; the top ten take approximately 2.1%. Material: PBMCs. These receptors all stem from a man aged 50 or older in good health and CMV-seropositive.

The chain links TRBV4-1 to TRBJ1-6; perhaps TRBD1 as D (5 bases). Trimming stripped 4 bases from V and 4 bases from J, with 14 bases between. The CDR3 consists of 16 residues. Germline CDR1 is MGHRA and CDR2 is YSYEKL. The CDR3 reads CASSPGGGEYNSPLHF. DNA of the CDR3: TGCGCCAGCAGCCCCGGGGGAGGGGAATATAATTCACCCCTCCACTTT.

This chain connects TRBV6-5 to TRBJ2-1; TRBD2 agrees at 10 bases. The junction had 6 bases not matched to a gene; V was cut back by 7 bases and J by 3 bases. Germline CDR1 MNHEY, CDR2 SVGAGI. The CDR3 loop spans 15 amino acids. The CDR3 DNA follows: TGTGCCAGCAAAGTAGCGGGGGGCGGCTACAATGAGCAGTTCTTC. It yields the protein CASKVAGGGYNEQFF.

J is TRBJ2-7 and V is TRBV5-1; TRBD2 might be the D (7 bases). CDR1 and CDR2 (germline): SGHRS, YFSETQ. This CDR3 has 16 amino acids. V was shortened by 0 bases and J by 0 bases, with 13 bases between the two germline ends. The CDR3 nucleotides are TGCGCCAGCAGCTTGGATGGGGGGGGCCTCTCCTACGAGCAGTACTTC. Translation gives CASSLDGGGLSYEQYF.

In this sample, this clone turned up a few times. The chain couples TRBV4-3 to TRBJ1-5; weak D call: TRBD1 (6 bases). The CDR3 runs to 17 residues. V lost 1 base to trimming and J lost 9 bases, with 22 bases between them. CDR1 and CDR2 from the germline V gene are LGHNA and YSLEER. The CDR3 here is CASSQGVGGQRGGPQHF. In DNA, the CDR3 is TGCGCCAGCAGCCAAGGCGTAGGCGGACAGCGAGGTGGGCCCCAGCATTTT.

The V and J genes are TRBV28 and TRBJ1-3; 7 positions agree with TRBD1. This CDR3 contains 15 residues. Per germline, CDR1 MDHEN and CDR2 SYDVKM. The V gene end was trimmed by 3 bases and the J gene end by 3 bases; junction bases not matched to a gene: 5. In DNA, the CDR3 is TGTGCCAGCAGTTTGACAGGGAGAGGTGGAAACACCATATATTTT. The encoded protein is CASSLTGRGGNTIYF. The variable domain in full, completed from reference TRBV28 and TRBJ1-3, reads DVKVTQSSRYLVKRTGEKVFLECVQDMDHENMFWYRQDPGLGLRLIYFSYDVKMKEKGDIPEGYSVSREKKERFSLILESASTNQTSMYLCASSLTGRGGNTIYFGEGSWLTVV.

The chain joins TRBV2 to TRBJ2-1; the D is unclear. In germline, CDR1 is SNHLY, CDR2 FYNNEI. The CDR3 is 14 amino acids. V lost 7 bases, J lost 0 bases, and 10 bases lay in between. The CDR3 here is CASNLPSSYNEQFF. The CDR3 DNA reads TGTGCCAGCAATCTACCGAGCTCCTACAATGAGCAGTTCTTC.

The rearrangement joins TRBV19 to TRBJ2-3; possible D gene TRBD2, 5 bases. The CDR3 is 12 residues long. The germline CDR1 and CDR2 sequences are LNHDA and SQIVND (reference sequence). The V end was cut by 10 bases, the J end by 5 bases, with 13 bases between. CDR3 DNA sequence: TGTGCCACCTCTCCAAGCGGAGATACGCAGTATTTT. Its protein is CATSPSGDTQYF. Using reference TRBV19 and TRBJ2-3 for the parts outside the CDR3, the full variable domain is DGGITQSPKYLFRKEGQNVTLSCEQNLNHDAMYWYRQDPGQGLRLIYYSQIVNDFQKGDIAEGYSVSREKKESFPLTVTSAQKNPTAFYLCATSPSGDTQYFGPGTRLTVL.

This rearrangement joins TRBV5-6 to TRBJ2-7; a possible D gene is TRBD1 (6 bases). The CDR3 contains 13 residues. Germline assignment: CDR1 SGHDT and CDR2 YYEEEE. V was shortened by 4 bases and J by 6 bases, with 14 bases between the two germline ends. The CDR3: CASSNIQGLEQYF. The CDR3 nucleotides read TGTGCCAGCAGCAATATCCAGGGGCTCGAGCAGTACTTC.

In DNA, the CDR3 is TGCGCCAGCAGCTGGCCCGAAAGGGGGACTAATGAAAAACTGTTTTTT. Its translation: CASSWPERGTNEKLFF. The chain links TRBV5-1 to TRBJ1-4; possibly TRBD1 for D (6 bases). Trimming pared 3 bases from V and 2 bases from J, leaving 14 bases between. CDR3 length: 16 residues. CDR1 and CDR2 (germline): SGHRS, YFSETQ.

This chain links TRBV4-2 with TRBJ2-2; 10 nucleotides line up with TRBD2. CDR1 is LGHNA and CDR2 is YNFKEQ in the germline V gene. Trimming at V came to 4 bases and at J to 7 bases, leaving 9 bases not matched to a gene. CDR3 length equals 16 residues. Written as DNA, the CDR3 is TGTGCCAGCAGCCGCCACCCAACTAGCGGGAACGGGGAGCTGTTTTTT. Its translation: CASSRHPTSGNGELFF.

The V gene is TRBV7-9, the J gene TRBJ2-2; tentative D call: TRBD2 (5 bases). Trimming cost V 5 bases and J 0 bases, with 13 bases left between them. Germline V gene lookup returns CDR1 SEHNR and CDR2 FQNEAQ (reference sequence). The CDR3 has 16 amino acids. The CDR3 bases are TGTGCCAGCAGCGCGGGCCAGGATTCGAACACCGGGGAGCTGTTTTTT. It encodes CASSAGQDSNTGELFF.

This CDR3 is CASSFQEAYGYTF. The CDR3 DNA reads TGTGCCAGCAGCTTCCAGGAGGCCTATGGCTACACCTTC. J is TRBJ1-2 and V is TRBV5-4, with no clear D. This CDR3 spans 13 amino acids. Germline V gene sequence: CDR1 SGHNT, CDR2 YYREEE (reference sequence). Trimming stripped 2 bases from V and 4 bases from J, with 9 bases between. Filled out from reference TRBV5-4 and TRBJ1-2, the complete variable domain reads ETGVTQSPTHLIKTRGQQVTLRCSSQSGHNTVSWYQQALGQGPQFIFQYYREEENGRGNFPPRFSGLQFPNYSSELNVNALELDDSALYLCASSFQEAYGYTFGSGTRLTVV.

A few counts support this clone. The gene calls are TRBV4-2 and TRBJ2-3; D perhaps matches TRBD1 (5 bases). This CDR3 contains 14 residues. V lost 0 bases, J lost 4 bases, and 8 bases lay in between. Germline CDR1 is LGHNA and CDR2 is YNFKEQ. CDR3 nucleotide sequence: TGTGCCAGCAGCCAAGAAAGGGGCCCAGATACGCAGTATTTT. Protein product: CASSQERGPDTQYF.

The CDR3 nucleotides are TGCGCCAGCAGCCAAAAAACAGGGGCTGGAAACACCATATATTTT. Protein: CASSQKTGAGNTIYF. V gene TRBV4-3 combines with J gene TRBJ1-3, with TRBD1 matching 7 bases. The CDR3 runs 15 residues. The germline gives CDR1 LGHNA, CDR2 YSLEER. V was pared by 2 bases and J by 2 bases, with 3 bases of the junction left unmatched.

Concerning this clone itself: The junction departs from germline at one end; a sequencing error may be responsible. V and J are TRBV5-4 and TRBJ1-6; 8 bases line up with TRBD1. The CDR3 extends over 15 amino acids. Germline assignment: CDR1 SGHNT and CDR2 YYREEE (reference sequence). The CDR3 DNA is TGTGCCAGCAGCGGACAGGGTTCCTATAATTCACCTCTCCACTTT. Translated: CASSGQGSYNSPLHF.

The V gene is TRBV29-1, the J gene TRBJ2-5, with D perhaps TRBD1 (7 bases). V was shortened by 5 bases and J by 1 base, with 11 bases between the two germline ends. Germline CDR1 and CDR2: SQVTM and ANQGSEA. The CDR3 covers 13 residues. The CDR3 region is CSVSRDSQETQYF. For the CDR3, the DNA is TGCAGCGTTTCGCGGGACAGCCAAGAGACCCAGTACTTC.

The chain has TRBV5-5 and TRBJ2-5, with TRBD1 matching 7 bases. V lost 3 bases, J lost 4 bases, and 3 bases stayed unmatched. The germline V gene has CDR1 SGHKS and CDR2 YYEKEE (reference sequence). There are 13 residues in the CDR3. The CDR3 nucleotides are TGTGCCAGCAGCTATACAGGGGCAGAGACCCAGTACTTC. Translation: CASSYTGAETQYF.

The chain links TRBV10-3 to TRBJ1-2, with TRBD1 matching 7 bases. Germline lookup yields CDR1 ENHRY and CDR2 SYGVKD. Trimming removed 0 bases from V and 6 bases from J; junction bases left unmatched: 1. The CDR3 length is 13 residues. The CDR3 DNA is TGTGCCATCAGTGAGTCGACAGGGAATGGCTACACCTTC. As protein: CAISESTGNGYTF.

J is TRBJ2-3 and V is TRBV7-9, with 10 bases that match TRBD2. Germline CDR1 SEHNR, CDR2 FQNEAQ (reference sequence). The CDR3 has 16 residues. V gave up 3 bases and J gave up 3 bases; unmatched junction bases: 6. CDR3 residues: CASSFVAGGGTDTQYF. Written as DNA, the CDR3 is TGTGCCAGCAGCTTCGTAGCGGGGGGAGGGACAGATACGCAGTATTTT.